Below, one TCR beta chain is given with its context. The antigen is unknown. The data were taken from a study of human T cells and chemical hapten exposure. On the study more broadly: Mostly female, the patients presented with alopecia areata, totalis or universalis.

From the RACE reads, TCRdb called clonotypes with MiXCR, one entry per CDR3 protein. The profile covers fewer than 100,000 distinct CDR3 sequences, with 9.3% appearing a single time and approximately 2% taken by the ten largest. Time point given: patch test 2, 6 weeks after DPC sensitization. Described treatment: therapeutic diphenylcyclopropenone sensitization with weekly scalp DPC. The donor pool consisted of alopecia patients aged 18 to 70 years, considered suitable for DPC. The CDR3 length is 17 residues. With V trimmed by 3 bases and J by 5 bases, 12 bases remained unmatched. Study-wide results and caveats: Donors in the study had alopecia, meaning their immune response may differ from healthy people's. Expanded TCRs formed significantly more large CDR3 similarity clusters than controls.

The source material was whole blood, sampled in connection with sensitization to the hapten diphenylcyclopropenone (DPC). The V call is TRBV12-3 or TRBV12-4, the J call TRBJ2-3; 9 bases align to TRBD1. The sequence came from a woman between 40 and 55 years old with alopecia areata. Some clones in this sample may be carry-over from other donors' samples. CDR3 sequence reads: CASSFRTGALAGDTQYF. CDR3 DNA: TGTGCCAGCAGTTTTAGGACAGGGGCCCTGGCAGGAGATACGCAGTATTTT.